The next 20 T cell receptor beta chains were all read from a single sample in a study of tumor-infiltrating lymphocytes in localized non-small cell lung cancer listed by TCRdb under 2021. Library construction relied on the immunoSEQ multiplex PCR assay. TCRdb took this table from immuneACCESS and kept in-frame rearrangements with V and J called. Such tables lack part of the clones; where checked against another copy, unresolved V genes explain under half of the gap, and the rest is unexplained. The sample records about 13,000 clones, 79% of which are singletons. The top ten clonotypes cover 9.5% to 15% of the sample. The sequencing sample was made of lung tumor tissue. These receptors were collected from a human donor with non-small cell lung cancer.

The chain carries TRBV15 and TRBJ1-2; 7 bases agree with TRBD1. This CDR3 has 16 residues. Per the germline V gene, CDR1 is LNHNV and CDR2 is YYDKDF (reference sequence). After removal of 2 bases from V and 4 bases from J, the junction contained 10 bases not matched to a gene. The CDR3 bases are TGTGCCACCAGCAGACCACCCCCAACAGGGGCCTATGGCTACACCTTC. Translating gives CATSRPPPTGAYGYTF.

The CDR3 loop is CASSRDARTQYF. CDR3 nucleotides: TGTGCCAGCTCACGGGACGCCCGGACCCAGTACTTC. The chain is built from TRBV18 and TRBJ2-5; D may match TRBD1 or TRBD2 (5 bases each). This CDR3 has 12 amino acids. Between the trimmed V and J ends, which lost 4 bases and 7 bases, there was a span of 10 bases. Germline CDR1 and CDR2: KGHSH and LQKENI. Combining the CDR3 with reference TRBV18 and TRBJ2-5 gives the whole variable domain NAGVMQNPRHLVRRRGQEARLRCSPMKGHSHVYWYRQLPEEGLKFMVYLQKENIIDESGMPKERFSAEFPKEGPSILRIQQVVRGDSAAYFCASSRDARTQYFGPGTRLLVL.

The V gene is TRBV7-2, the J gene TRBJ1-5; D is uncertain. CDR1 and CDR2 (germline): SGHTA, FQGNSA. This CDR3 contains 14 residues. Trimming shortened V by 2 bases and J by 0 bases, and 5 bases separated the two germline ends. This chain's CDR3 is CASSLLNSNQPQHF. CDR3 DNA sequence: TGTGCCAGCAGCTTACTCAATAGCAATCAGCCCCAGCATTTT.

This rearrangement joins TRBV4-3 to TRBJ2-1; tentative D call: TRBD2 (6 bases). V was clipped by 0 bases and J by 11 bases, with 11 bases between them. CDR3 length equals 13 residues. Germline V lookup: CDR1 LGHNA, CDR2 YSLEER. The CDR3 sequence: CASSQDNGLKQFF. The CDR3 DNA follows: TGCGCCAGCAGCCAAGATAACGGACTAAAGCAGTTCTTC.

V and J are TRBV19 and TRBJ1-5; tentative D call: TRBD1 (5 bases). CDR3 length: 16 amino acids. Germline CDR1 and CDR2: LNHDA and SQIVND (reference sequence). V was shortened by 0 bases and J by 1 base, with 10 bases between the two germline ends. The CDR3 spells CASSIDSGVSNQPQHF. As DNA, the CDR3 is TGTGCCAGTAGTATAGATTCGGGGGTAAGCAATCAGCCCCAGCATTTT.

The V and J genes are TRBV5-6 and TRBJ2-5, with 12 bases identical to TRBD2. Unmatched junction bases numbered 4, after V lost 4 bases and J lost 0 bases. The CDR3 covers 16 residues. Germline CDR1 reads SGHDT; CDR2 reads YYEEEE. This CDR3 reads CASSRGLAGYQETQYF. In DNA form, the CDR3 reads TGTGCCAGCAGCCGCGGACTAGCGGGGTACCAAGAGACCCAGTACTTC.

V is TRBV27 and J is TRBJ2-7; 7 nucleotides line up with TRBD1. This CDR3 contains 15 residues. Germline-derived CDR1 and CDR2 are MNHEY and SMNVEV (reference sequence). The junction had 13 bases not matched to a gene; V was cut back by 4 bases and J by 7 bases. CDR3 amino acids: CASSSRQGSVREQYF. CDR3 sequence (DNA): TGTGCCAGCAGTTCTCGACAGGGATCGGTGAGGGAGCAGTACTTC.

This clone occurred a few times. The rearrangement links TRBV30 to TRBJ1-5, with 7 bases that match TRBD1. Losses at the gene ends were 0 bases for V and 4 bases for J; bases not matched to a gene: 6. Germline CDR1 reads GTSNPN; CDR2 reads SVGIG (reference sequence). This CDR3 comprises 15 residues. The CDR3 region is CAWSVGGLQNQPQHF. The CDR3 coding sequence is TGTGCCTGGAGTGTAGGGGGCCTCCAAAATCAGCCCCAGCATTTT.

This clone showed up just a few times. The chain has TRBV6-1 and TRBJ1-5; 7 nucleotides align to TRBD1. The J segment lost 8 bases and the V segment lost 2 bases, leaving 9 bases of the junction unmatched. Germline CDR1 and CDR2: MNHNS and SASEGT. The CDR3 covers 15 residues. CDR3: CASSEIWTGREPQHF. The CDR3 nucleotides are TGTGCCAGCAGTGAAATTTGGACAGGTCGGGAGCCCCAGCATTTT.

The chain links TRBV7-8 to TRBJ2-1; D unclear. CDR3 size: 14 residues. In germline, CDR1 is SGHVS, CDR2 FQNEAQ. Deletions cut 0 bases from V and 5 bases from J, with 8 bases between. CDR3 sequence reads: CASSLAFQHNEQFF. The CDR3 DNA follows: TGTGCCAGCAGCTTAGCGTTCCAGCACAATGAGCAGTTCTTC.

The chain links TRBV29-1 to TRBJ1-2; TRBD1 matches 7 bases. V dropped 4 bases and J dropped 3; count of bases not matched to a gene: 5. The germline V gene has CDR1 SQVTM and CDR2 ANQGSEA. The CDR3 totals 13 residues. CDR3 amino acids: CSVVLGQYYGYTF. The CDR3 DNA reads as TGCAGCGTTGTCCTGGGACAGTACTATGGCTACACCTTC. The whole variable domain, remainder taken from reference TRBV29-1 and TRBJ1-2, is SAVISQKPSRDICQRGTSLTIQCQVDSQVTMMFWYRQQPGQSLTLIATANQGSEATYESGFVIDKFPISRPNLTFSTLTVSNMSPEDSSIYLCSVVLGQYYGYTFGSGTRLTVV.

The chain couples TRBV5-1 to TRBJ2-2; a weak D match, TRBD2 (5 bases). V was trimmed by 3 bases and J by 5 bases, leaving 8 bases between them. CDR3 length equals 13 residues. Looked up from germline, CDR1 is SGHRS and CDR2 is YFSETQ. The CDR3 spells CASSSTRTGELFF. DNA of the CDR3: TGCGCCAGCAGCTCCACTAGGACCGGGGAGCTGTTTTTT.

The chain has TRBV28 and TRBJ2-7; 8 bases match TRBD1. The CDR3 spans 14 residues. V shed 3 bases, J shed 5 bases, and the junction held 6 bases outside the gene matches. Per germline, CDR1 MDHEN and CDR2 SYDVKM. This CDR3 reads CASSFSGGGNEQYF. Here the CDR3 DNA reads TGTGCCAGCAGTTTTTCAGGGGGCGGGAACGAGCAGTACTTC.

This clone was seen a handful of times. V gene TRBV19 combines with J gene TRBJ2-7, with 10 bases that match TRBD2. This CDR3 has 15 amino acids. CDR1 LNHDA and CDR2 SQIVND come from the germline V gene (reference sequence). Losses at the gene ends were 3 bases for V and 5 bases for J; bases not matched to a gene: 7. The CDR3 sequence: CASSIGLAGVNEQYF. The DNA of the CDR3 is TGTGCCAGTAGTATTGGGCTAGCGGGAGTAAACGAGCAGTACTTC.

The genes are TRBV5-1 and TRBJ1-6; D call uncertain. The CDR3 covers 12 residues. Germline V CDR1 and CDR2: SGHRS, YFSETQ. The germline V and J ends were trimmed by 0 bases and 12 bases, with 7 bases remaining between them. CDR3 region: CASSLAIGPLHF. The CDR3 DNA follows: TGCGCCAGCAGCTTGGCCATAGGACCCCTCCACTTT. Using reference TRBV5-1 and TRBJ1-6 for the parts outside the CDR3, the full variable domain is KAGVTQTPRYLIKTRGQQVTLSCSPISGHRSVSWYQQTPGQGLQFLFEYFSETQRNKGNFPGRFSGRQFSNSRSEMNVSTLELGDSALYLCASSLAIGPLHFGNGTRLTVT.

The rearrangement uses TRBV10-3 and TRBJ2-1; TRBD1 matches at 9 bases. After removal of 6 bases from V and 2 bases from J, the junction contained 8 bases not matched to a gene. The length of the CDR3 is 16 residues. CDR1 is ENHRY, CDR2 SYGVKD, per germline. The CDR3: CAISSGTGMAYNEQFF. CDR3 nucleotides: TGTGCCATCAGCTCCGGGACAGGGATGGCCTACAATGAGCAGTTCTTC.

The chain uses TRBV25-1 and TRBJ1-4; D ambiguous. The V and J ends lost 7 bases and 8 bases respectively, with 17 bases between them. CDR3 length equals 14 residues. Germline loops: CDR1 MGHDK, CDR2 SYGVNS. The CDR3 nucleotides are TGTGCCAGCACCAAATCGGGGATCAGAGAAAAACTGTTTTTT. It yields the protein CASTKSGIREKLFF. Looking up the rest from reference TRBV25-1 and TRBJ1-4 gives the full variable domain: EADIYQTPRYLVIGTGKKITLECSQTMGHDKMYWYQQDPGMELHLIHYSYGVNSTEKGDLSSESTVSRIRTEHFPLTLESARPSHTSQYLCASTKSGIREKLFFGSGTQLSVL.

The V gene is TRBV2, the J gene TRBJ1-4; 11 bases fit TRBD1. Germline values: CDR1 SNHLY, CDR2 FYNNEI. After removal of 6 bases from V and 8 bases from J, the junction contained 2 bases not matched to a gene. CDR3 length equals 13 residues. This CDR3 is CASSRDRGEKLFF. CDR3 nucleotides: TGTGCCAGCAGCCGGGACAGGGGGGAAAAACTGTTTTTT.

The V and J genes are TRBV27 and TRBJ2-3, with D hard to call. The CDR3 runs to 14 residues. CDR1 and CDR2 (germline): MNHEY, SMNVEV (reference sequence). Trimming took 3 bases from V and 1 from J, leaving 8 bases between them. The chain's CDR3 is CASSFSERTDTQYF. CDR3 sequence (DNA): TGTGCCAGCAGTTTCTCGGAACGCACAGATACGCAGTATTTT.

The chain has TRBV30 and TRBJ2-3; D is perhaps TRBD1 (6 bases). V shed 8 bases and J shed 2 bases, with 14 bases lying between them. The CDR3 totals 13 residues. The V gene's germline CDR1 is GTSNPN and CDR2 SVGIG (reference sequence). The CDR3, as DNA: TGTGCCGGAAGCAGGGGATCCACAGATACGCAGTATTTT. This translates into CAGSRGSTDTQYF.